The 13 T cell receptor beta chains presented below share a single source sample, sequenced in a study of radiation and T cells in renal cell carcinoma. Time point indicated: blood 4 weeks post-SBRT, at nephrectomy. Treatment: 15 Gy SBRT to primary tumor, nephrectomy 4 weeks later. Data came from immunoSEQ multiplex PCR; TCRdb stores just in-frame clones and leaves some out. Of 150,000 or so clones detected, around 89% appear once; the ten largest clones hold around 10%. Here the sequenced sample was blood, taken from a patient whose treatment included radiotherapy and nephrectomy. The receptors come from a woman aged 45-65 years with renal cell carcinoma.

This clone was seen a single time. This chain joins TRBV5-1 and TRBJ1-1; D ambiguous. The CDR3 consists of 14 residues. Germline CDR1 is SGHRS and CDR2 is YFSETQ. With 1 base removed from V and 1 base from J, the gap between germline ends came to 8 bases. The CDR3 sequence is CASSLLPGNTEAFF. CDR3 DNA: TGCGCCAGCAGCTTGCTACCGGGGAACACTGAAGCTTTCTTT. The full variable domain, its missing parts supplied by reference TRBV5-1 and TRBJ1-1, is KAGVTQTPRYLIKTRGQQVTLSCSPISGHRSVSWYQQTPGQGLQFLFEYFSETQRNKGNFPGRFSGRQFSNSRSEMNVSTLELGDSALYLCASSLLPGNTEAFFGQGTRLTVV.

This clone was seen just once. The gene calls are TRBV6-5 and TRBJ2-7, with D possibly being TRBD2 (6 bases). The CDR3 contains 15 residues. From germline, CDR1 is MNHEY and CDR2 SVGAGI. Trimming removed 8 bases from V and 1 base from J, with 18 bases in between. CDR3 in DNA: TGTGCCAGCCACCCGGGGGATCGCGGGTCCTACGAGCAGTACTTC. Its protein is CASHPGDRGSYEQYF.

The V call is TRBV7-8, the J call TRBJ2-5; D is ambiguous. This CDR3 region has 12 residues. V lost 1 base to trimming and J lost 2 bases, with 2 bases between them. Looked up from germline, CDR1 is SGHVS and CDR2 is FQNEAQ. CDR3 DNA: TGTGCCAGCAGCTTAGTGCAAGAGACCCAGTACTTC. Its translation is CASSLVQETQYF.

The rearrangement uses TRBV9 and TRBJ2-2; D unresolved. Trimming removed 4 bases from V and 9 bases from J, with 13 bases in between. The CDR3 covers 13 residues. The germline gives CDR1 SGDLS, CDR2 YYNGEE. CDR3 sequence: CASSHMGGRELFF. The DNA for the CDR3 is TGTGCCAGCAGCCACATGGGTGGCCGGGAGCTGTTTTTT.

The chain has TRBV20-1 and TRBJ1-1; D gene ambiguous. Trimming stripped 6 bases from V and 1 base from J, with 6 bases between. Germline loops: CDR1 DFQATT, CDR2 SNEGSKA (reference sequence). This CDR3 spans 11 amino acids. The DNA of the CDR3 is TGCAGTGCGCCGAGGAACACTGAAGCTTTCTTT. Residues: CSAPRNTEAFF.

The chain links TRBV2 to TRBJ2-5, with TRBD2 matching 12 bases. The germline V gene encodes CDR1 SNHLY and CDR2 FYNNEI. CDR3 length: 15 residues. V trimming: 5 bases; J trimming: 7 bases; junction bases outside the gene matches: 8. The CDR3, as DNA: TGTGCCAGCAGTCTCAGGACTAGCGGGGATAGGACCCAGTACTTC. As protein: CASSLRTSGDRTQYF.

The rearrangement uses TRBV4-3 and TRBJ1-4, with TRBD1 matching 9 bases. In germline, CDR1 is LGHNA, CDR2 YSLEER. After removal of 4 bases from V and 8 bases from J, the junction contained 8 bases not matched to a gene. The CDR3 extends over 15 amino acids. CDR3: CASSLTGGAWEKLFF. In nucleotides, the CDR3 is TGCGCCAGCAGCCTTACAGGGGGCGCGTGGGAAAAACTGTTTTTT.

The chain links TRBV5-1 to TRBJ1-2; D ambiguous. CDR1 is SGHRS, CDR2 YFSETQ, per germline. Trimming left V 0 bases short and J 4 bases short, with 13 bases between. CDR3 length equals 15 residues. The CDR3 spells CASSLAGQAPYGYTF. As DNA, the CDR3 is TGCGCCAGCAGCTTGGCCGGCCAGGCCCCCTATGGCTACACCTTC.

The chain uses TRBV11-1 and TRBJ2-1; D not resolved. Trimming took off 1 base at V and 9 bases at J, with 16 bases between the two ends. CDR1 is SGHAT, CDR2 FQDESV, per germline (reference sequence). This CDR3 has 15 amino acids. CDR3 sequence: CASSLGSPSRSEQFF. In DNA form, the CDR3 reads TGTGCCAGCAGCTTAGGGAGTCCGTCAAGGAGTGAGCAGTTCTTC.

The chain combines TRBV7-3 with TRBJ2-2; D call uncertain. The germline gives CDR1 SGHTA, CDR2 FQGTGA. The V end was cut by 4 bases, the J end by 1 base, with 4 bases between. CDR3 length equals 13 residues. Here the CDR3 DNA reads TGTGCCAGCAGCTCCTGGAACACCGGGGAGCTGTTTTTT. It is translated as CASSSWNTGELFF.

This chain links TRBV5-4 with TRBJ1-2, with TRBD1 as a possible D gene (5 bases). The CDR3 has 13 amino acids. Germline V gene sequence: CDR1 SGHNT, CDR2 YYREEE (reference sequence). Trimming shortened V by 0 bases and J by 4 bases, and 7 bases separated the two germline ends. CDR3 in amino acids: CASSLGGSYGYTF. As DNA, the CDR3 is TGTGCCAGCAGCTTGGGGGGGTCCTATGGCTACACCTTC.

V usage is TRBV7-9 and J usage is TRBJ2-2; D is perhaps TRBD2 (6 bases). The CDR3 has 13 amino acids. CDR1 is SEHNR, CDR2 FQNEAQ, per germline (reference sequence). V was clipped by 5 bases and J by 7 bases, with 11 bases between them. The CDR3 sequence is CASSAASVGELFF. DNA of the CDR3: TGTGCCAGCAGCGCGGCTAGCGTCGGGGAGCTGTTTTTT.

The chain links TRBV5-1 to TRBJ1-6, with 9 bases lining up with TRBD1. The germline V gene encodes CDR1 SGHRS and CDR2 YFSETQ. The CDR3 runs 13 residues. Trimming at V came to 2 bases and at J to 13 bases, leaving 4 bases not matched to a gene. The CDR3 DNA reads as TGCGCCAGCAGCTTAGGACAGGGGCCCCCCCTCCACTTT. Residues: CASSLGQGPPLHF.